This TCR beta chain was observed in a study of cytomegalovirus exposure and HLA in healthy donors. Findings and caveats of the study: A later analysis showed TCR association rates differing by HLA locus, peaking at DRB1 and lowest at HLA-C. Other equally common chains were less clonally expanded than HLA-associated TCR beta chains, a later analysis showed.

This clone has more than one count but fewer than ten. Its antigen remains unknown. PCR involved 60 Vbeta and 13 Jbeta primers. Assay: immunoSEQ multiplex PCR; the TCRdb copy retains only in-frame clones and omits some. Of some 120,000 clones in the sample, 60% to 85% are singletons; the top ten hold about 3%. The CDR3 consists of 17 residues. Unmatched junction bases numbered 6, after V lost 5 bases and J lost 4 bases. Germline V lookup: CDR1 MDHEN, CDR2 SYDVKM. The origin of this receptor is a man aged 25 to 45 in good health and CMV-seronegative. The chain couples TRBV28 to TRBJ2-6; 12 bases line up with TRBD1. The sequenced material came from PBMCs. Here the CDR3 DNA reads TGTGCCAGCAGTCCCCCGGGACAGGGGGCGGGGGCCAACGTCCTGACTTTC. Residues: CASSPPGQGAGANVLTF.